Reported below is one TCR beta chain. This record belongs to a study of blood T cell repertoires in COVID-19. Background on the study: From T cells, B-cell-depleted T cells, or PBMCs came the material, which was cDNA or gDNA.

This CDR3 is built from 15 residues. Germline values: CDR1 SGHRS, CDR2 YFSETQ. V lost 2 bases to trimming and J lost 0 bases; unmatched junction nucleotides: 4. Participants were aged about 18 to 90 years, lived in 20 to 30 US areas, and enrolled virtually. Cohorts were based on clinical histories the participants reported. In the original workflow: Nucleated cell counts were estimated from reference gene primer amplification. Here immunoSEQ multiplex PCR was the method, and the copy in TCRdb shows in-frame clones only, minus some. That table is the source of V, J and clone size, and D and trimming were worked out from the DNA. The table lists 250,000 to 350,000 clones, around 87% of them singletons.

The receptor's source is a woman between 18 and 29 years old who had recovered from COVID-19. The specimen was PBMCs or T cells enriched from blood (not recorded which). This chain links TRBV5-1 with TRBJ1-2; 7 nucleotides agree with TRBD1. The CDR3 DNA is TGCGCCAGCAGCTTAACCGGGACAGCTAACTATGGCTACACCTTC. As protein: CASSLTGTANYGYTF.